This T cell receptor (beta chain) was sequenced in a study of blood T cell repertoires in COVID-19. Study details: Samples representing acute and convalescent COVID-19 were sourced from the United States, Italy and Spain. Sources were T cells, B-cell-depleted T cells, or PBMCs; the material itself was cDNA or gDNA.

As handled by the study authors: Amplification of reference gene primers was used by the study to estimate nucleated cell counts. Clones were read by immunoSEQ multiplex PCR, and TCRdb kept only the in-frame ones, dropping some. That table is the source of V, J and clone size, and D and trimming were worked out from the DNA. The sample comprises more than 85,000 clones, 65% to 90% of which are singletons, and 3.5% to 5% rests with the top ten. The V gene's germline CDR1 is SGHDN and CDR2 FVKESK. The V and J ends lost 1 base and 7 bases respectively, with 7 bases between them. This CDR3 is 12 amino acids long.

The chain is built from TRBV14 and TRBJ1-1; D not certain. This TCR was sampled from a man aged 45-65 years with acute or convalescent COVID-19. The sequenced sample consisted of peripheral blood. The CDR3 spells CASSQGYLEAFF. In DNA, the CDR3 is TGTGCCAGCAGCCAAGGCTACCTTGAAGCTTTCTTT.